One and the same sample provided the 26 T cell receptor beta chains below, sequenced in a study of cytomegalovirus exposure and HLA in healthy donors. The study ran its PCR with 60 Vbeta and 13 Jbeta primers. Profiled with immunoSEQ multiplex PCR; TCRdb holds only in-frame clones, not every one. The sample lists over 95,000 clones, roughly three quarters seen once, with 10% to 15% in the top ten. Sequenced material: PBMCs. The receptor source for this set is a woman aged 40 to 50 in good health and CMV-seropositive.

Only one count was recorded for this clone. The rearrangement joins TRBV2 to TRBJ1-1, with D unresolved. This CDR3 is 14 amino acids long. V was shortened by 6 bases and J by 0 bases, with 11 bases between the two germline ends. CDR1 and CDR2 (germline): SNHLY, FYNNEI. The DNA for the CDR3 is TGTGCCAGCAGATCCAGACTAATGAACACTGAAGCTTTCTTT. The encoded protein is CASRSRLMNTEAFF.

The chain recombines TRBV30 with TRBJ1-1; D unresolved. Germline CDR1 and CDR2: GTSNPN and SVGIG (reference sequence). The CDR3 spans 13 residues. Trimming left V 1 base short and J 4 bases short, with 10 bases between. This chain's CDR3 is CAWSEDWATEAFF. CDR3 in DNA: TGTGCCTGGAGTGAGGACTGGGCCACTGAAGCTTTCTTT.

V is TRBV2 and J is TRBJ2-7; the D gene is possibly TRBD1 (5 bases). There are 11 residues in the CDR3. Germline CDR1 is SNHLY and CDR2 is FYNNEI. Trimming left V 2 bases short and J 12 bases short, with 11 bases between. The CDR3 DNA reads TGTGCCAGCAGTGAAAGTCAGGGTTGGTACTTC. It codes for CASSESQGWYF.

V usage is TRBV9 and J usage is TRBJ2-5; 9 positions agree with TRBD2. V dropped 3 bases and J dropped 2; count of bases not matched to a gene: 8. CDR1 and CDR2 from the germline V gene are SGDLS and YYNGEE. The CDR3 has 16 residues. The CDR3 DNA follows: TGTGCCAGCAGCGGACATGTAGCGGGGGAACAAGAGACCCAGTACTTC. The encoded protein is CASSGHVAGEQETQYF. The full variable domain, its missing parts supplied by reference TRBV9 and TRBJ2-5, is DSGVTQTPKHLITATGQRVTLRCSPRSGDLSVYWYQQSLDQGLQFLIQYYNGEERAKGNILERFSAQQFPDLHSELNLSSLELGDSALYFCASSGHVAGEQETQYFGPGTRLLVL.

CDR3 sequence reads: CASSLRGNTGELFF. CDR3 DNA sequence: TGTGCCAGCAGCTTAAGGGGGAACACCGGGGAGCTGTTTTTT. The chain has TRBV7-9 and TRBJ2-2; maybe TRBD1 (5 bases). Germline-derived CDR1 and CDR2 are SEHNR and FQNEAQ (reference sequence). V shed 2 bases and J shed 1 base, with 5 bases lying between them. The CDR3 runs 14 residues.

The rearrangement uses TRBV6-1 and TRBJ1-1; no firm D call. Deletions cut 8 bases from V and 8 bases from J, with 12 bases between. Germline CDR1 and CDR2: MNHNS and SASEGT. The CDR3 loop spans 11 amino acids. The CDR3 DNA reads TGTGCCAGCCTTCATAGTTCCGAAGCTTTCTTT. It codes for CASLHSSEAFF.

V usage is TRBV5-1 and J usage is TRBJ2-1; D gene ambiguous. V was pared by 2 bases and J by 12 bases, with 15 bases between. Germline V lookup: CDR1 SGHRS, CDR2 YFSETQ. There are 13 residues in the CDR3. CDR3 bases: TGCGCCAGCAGCTTAAACGGGTGGATGGGGCAGTTCTTC. It is translated as CASSLNGWMGQFF.

In its sample, this clone was seen a few times. This chain connects TRBV5-1 to TRBJ2-3; no clear D gene. The CDR3 length is 15 residues. The V gene lost 2 bases and the J gene lost 2 bases, with 12 bases spanning the gap. CDR1 SGHRS and CDR2 YFSETQ come from the germline V gene. For the CDR3, the DNA is TGCGCCAGCAGCTTAACCGGTATTTCCACAGATACGCAGTATTTT. Amino acid sequence: CASSLTGISTDTQYF.

The J gene is TRBJ2-7, the V gene TRBV9; perhaps TRBD1 as D (6 bases). The germline V gene encodes CDR1 SGDLS and CDR2 YYNGEE. Trimming removed 5 bases at V and 1 base at J, with 10 bases between. The CDR3 has 13 amino acids. CDR3 protein: CASSSTGSYEQYF. CDR3 bases: TGTGCCAGCAGTTCTACAGGGTCCTACGAGCAGTACTTC.

This clone was seen more than once but under ten times. V usage is TRBV11-2 and J usage is TRBJ2-7; D ambiguous. Germline V gene sequence: CDR1 SGHAT, CDR2 FQNNGV. Trimming stripped 5 bases from V and 2 bases from J, with 13 bases between. The CDR3 length is 14 residues. CDR3 sequence (DNA): TGTGCCAGCAGCCCAGACCGAGGCCCCTACGAGCAGTACTTC. It encodes CASSPDRGPYEQYF.

The rearrangement links TRBV5-6 to TRBJ1-2; 7 nucleotides match TRBD1. The CDR3 covers 15 residues. The J segment lost 8 bases and the V segment lost 4 bases, leaving 14 bases of the junction unmatched. Per the germline V gene, CDR1 is SGHDT and CDR2 is YYEEEE. The CDR3 DNA reads TGTGCCAGCAGCCTACGGGACAGCCTACGGAGGGGCTACACCTTC. Its protein product is CASSLRDSLRRGYTF.

The V and J genes are TRBV19 and TRBJ2-4, with a weak D call TRBD1 (5 bases). Deletions cut 6 bases from V and 9 bases from J, with 12 bases between. The length of the CDR3 is 12 residues. CDR1 is LNHDA, CDR2 SQIVND, per germline (reference sequence). The CDR3, as DNA: TGTGCCAGTAGGCAGGGATTTGGCATTCAGTACTTC. As protein: CASRQGFGIQYF.

The chain joins TRBV5-4 to TRBJ2-1; D unresolved. Trimming pared 0 bases from V and 0 bases from J, leaving 7 bases between. CDR1 SGHNT and CDR2 YYREEE come from the germline V gene (reference sequence). This CDR3 spans 15 amino acids. CDR3 in amino acids: CASSLDKNSYNEQFF. The DNA for the CDR3 is TGTGCCAGCAGCTTGGACAAAAACTCCTACAATGAGCAGTTCTTC. The full variable domain, rest sourced from reference TRBV5-4 and TRBJ2-1, is ETGVTQSPTHLIKTRGQQVTLRCSSQSGHNTVSWYQQALGQGPQFIFQYYREEENGRGNFPPRFSGLQFPNYSSELNVNALELDDSALYLCASSLDKNSYNEQFFGPGTRLTVL.

The chain combines TRBV5-1 with TRBJ2-3, with D possibly being TRBD2 (6 bases). The CDR3 runs 14 residues. V was cut by 1 base and J by 4 bases, with 10 bases left in between. Looked up from germline, CDR1 is SGHRS and CDR2 is YFSETQ. CDR3 in DNA: TGCGCCAGCAGCTTGAGCGGGTCTCCAGATACGCAGTATTTT. Protein sequence: CASSLSGSPDTQYF.

This chain joins TRBV7-3 and TRBJ2-1, with 12 bases lining up with TRBD2. Per germline, CDR1 SGHTA and CDR2 FQGTGA. With 5 bases clipped from V and 10 bases from J, the junction kept 9 bases outside the gene matches. This CDR3 has 15 amino acids. The CDR3 bases are TGTGCCAGCAGCGTTACTAGCGGGGGGTGGGGGGAGCAGTTCTTC. Amino acids: CASSVTSGGWGEQFF. The whole variable domain, remainder taken from reference TRBV7-3 and TRBJ2-1, is GAGVSQTPSNKVTEKGKYVELRCDPISGHTALYWYRQSLGQGPEFLIYFQGTGAADDSGLPNDRFFAVRPEGSVSTLKIQRTERGDSAVYLCASSVTSGGWGEQFFGPGTRLTVL.

The chain is built from TRBV6-5 and TRBJ1-5; possibly TRBD1 for D (6 bases). V lost 5 bases and J 2 bases, leaving 7 bases between the germline ends. This CDR3 is 13 amino acids long. From germline, CDR1 is MNHEY and CDR2 SVGAGI. CDR3 amino acids: CASSRQGNQPQHF. The CDR3 DNA is TGTGCCAGCAGTCGACAGGGCAATCAGCCCCAGCATTTT.

The rearrangement joins TRBV18 to TRBJ2-7, with D perhaps TRBD2 (5 bases). This CDR3 is 12 amino acids long. The V gene lost 3 bases and the J gene lost 3 bases, with 6 bases spanning the gap. Germline V gene sequence: CDR1 KGHSH, CDR2 LQKENI. The CDR3 DNA is TGTGCCAGCTCACCGGGGAGCTACGAGCAGTACTTC. It specifies CASSPGSYEQYF.

This clone was seen more than once but under ten times. The chain couples TRBV5-1 to TRBJ2-2; a possible D gene is TRBD1 (6 bases). Germline V gives CDR1 SGHRS, CDR2 YFSETQ. V dropped 4 bases and J dropped 2 bases, with 12 bases sitting between them. The CDR3 length is 15 residues. CDR3 amino acids: CASSPGQTNTGELFF. The DNA for the CDR3 is TGCGCCAGCAGCCCGGGACAAACAAACACCGGGGAGCTGTTTTTT. The entire variable domain, with the rest obtained from reference TRBV5-1 and TRBJ2-2, is as follows: KAGVTQTPRYLIKTRGQQVTLSCSPISGHRSVSWYQQTPGQGLQFLFEYFSETQRNKGNFPGRFSGRQFSNSRSEMNVSTLELGDSALYLCASSPGQTNTGELFFGEGSRLTVL.

The V gene is TRBV4-1, the J gene TRBJ1-2; 7 bases match TRBD1. CDR1 MGHRA and CDR2 YSYEKL come from the germline V gene. V trimming: 4 bases; J trimming: 4 bases; junction bases outside the gene matches: 15. This CDR3 has 17 residues. The CDR3 nucleotides are TGCGCCAGCAGCCCTGAGGGGACAGCCACTACCTTCTATGGCTACACCTTC. Translating it yields CASSPEGTATTFYGYTF.

The table lists this clone with a few counts. This chain uses TRBV9 with TRBJ1-2; 8 bases fit TRBD1. This CDR3 spans 14 amino acids. The junction had 8 bases not matched to a gene; V was cut back by 4 bases and J by 6 bases. Germline CDR1 reads SGDLS; CDR2 reads YYNGEE. The CDR3 region is CASSPWTGSNGYTF. The CDR3 nucleotides read TGTGCCAGCAGCCCATGGACAGGGTCAAATGGCTACACCTTC.

The sample holds a few counts of this clone. The V gene is TRBV5-1, the J gene TRBJ2-7; TRBD1 matches at 9 bases. V gave up 1 base and J gave up 1 base; unmatched junction bases: 6. CDR3 length: 16 residues. Germline-derived CDR1 and CDR2 are SGHRS and YFSETQ. CDR3 nucleotide sequence: TGCGCCAGCAGCTTGATTACGGGACAGGGTTCCTACGAGCAGTACTTC. Its protein is CASSLITGQGSYEQYF. Supplemented by reference TRBV5-1 and TRBJ2-7, the full variable domain reads KAGVTQTPRYLIKTRGQQVTLSCSPISGHRSVSWYQQTPGQGLQFLFEYFSETQRNKGNFPGRFSGRQFSNSRSEMNVSTLELGDSALYLCASSLITGQGSYEQYFGPGTRLTVT.

The V gene is TRBV4-2, the J gene TRBJ2-7; 9 bases are a match to TRBD2. The CDR3 covers 18 residues. V was clipped by 0 bases and J by 0 bases; unmatched bases: 9. CDR1 and CDR2 from the germline V gene are LGHNA and YNFKEQ. Here the CDR3 DNA reads TGTGCCAGCAGCCAAGATTTGGGAACTAGCGGGTCCTCCTACGAGCAGTACTTC. Amino acid sequence: CASSQDLGTSGSSYEQYF.

This rearrangement joins TRBV18 to TRBJ1-2; 11 bases map to TRBD1. CDR1 is KGHSH and CDR2 is LQKENI in the germline V gene. This CDR3 has 17 residues. V shed 1 base, J shed 7 bases, and the junction held 11 bases outside the gene matches. This CDR3 reads CASSPLIGQGAFFGYTF. The CDR3 nucleotides read TGTGCCAGCTCACCACTCATTGGACAGGGGGCTTTTTTTGGCTACACCTTC.

This clone was seen just once. The chain is built from TRBV5-1 and TRBJ2-7; TRBD1 aligns across 9 bases. Trimming cost V 5 bases and J 4 bases; bases outside gene matches: 10. The CDR3 loop spans 15 amino acids. The germline gives CDR1 SGHRS, CDR2 YFSETQ. CDR3 sequence reads: CASSYSGTGIYEQYF. The CDR3 nucleotides are TGCGCCAGCAGTTACTCCGGGACAGGGATTTACGAGCAGTACTTC.

This clone has just one count. The CDR3 protein is CSAKSTGGIGNTIYF. For the CDR3, the DNA is TGCAGCGCCAAGTCTACAGGGGGCATTGGAAACACCATATATTTT. The chain couples TRBV29-1 to TRBJ1-3; 9 bases agree with TRBD1. Trimming took 7 bases from V and 3 from J; bases not matched to a gene: 10. The CDR3 consists of 15 residues. Germline V gene data show CDR1 as SQVTM and CDR2 as ANQGSEA.

This chain joins TRBV2 and TRBJ1-2; the D is unclear. Per the germline V gene, CDR1 is SNHLY and CDR2 is FYNNEI. Trimming cost V 2 bases and J 8 bases, with 12 bases left between them. The CDR3 has 13 residues. The CDR3 here is CASSEPGIGGYTF. The CDR3 DNA sequence: TGTGCCAGCAGTGAACCGGGTATTGGGGGCTACACCTTC.